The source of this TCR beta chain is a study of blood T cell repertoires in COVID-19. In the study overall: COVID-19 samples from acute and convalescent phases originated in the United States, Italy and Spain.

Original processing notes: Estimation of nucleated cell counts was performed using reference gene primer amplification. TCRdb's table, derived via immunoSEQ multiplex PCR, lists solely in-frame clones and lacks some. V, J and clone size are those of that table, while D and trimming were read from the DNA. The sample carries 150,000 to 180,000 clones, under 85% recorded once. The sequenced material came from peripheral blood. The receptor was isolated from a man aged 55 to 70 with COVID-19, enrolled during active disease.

CDR3 sequence: CATSRVTLGQGARETQYF. In DNA, the CDR3 is TGTGCCACCAGCAGAGTTACTCTGGGTCAGGGGGCCCGAGAGACCCAGTACTTC. The V and J genes are TRBV15 and TRBJ2-5, with 8 bases that match TRBD1. The germline V gene has CDR1 LNHNV and CDR2 YYDKDF (reference sequence). V dropped 1 base and J dropped 4; count of bases not matched to a gene: 14. The CDR3 totals 18 residues.